The 32 T cell receptor beta chains presented below share a single source sample, sequenced in a study of T cells in Graves' hyperthyroidism and ophthalmopathy. TCR beta CDR3 regions were amplified from RNA. RT-PCR in the first round (using the HTBI primer set) targeted the TCR CDR3. TCRdb fed the multiplex PCR reads into MiXCR, producing one record per CDR3 protein. The sample lists approximately 600,000 distinct CDR3 sequences; around 15% were seen once. Input material: blood. All receptors derive from a woman in her 30s with Graves' hyperthyroidism.

The V gene is TRBV27, the J gene TRBJ2-1; TRBD2 aligns across 12 bases. CDR1 and CDR2 (germline): MNHEY, SMNVEV (reference sequence). Unmatched junction bases numbered 1, after V lost 0 bases and J lost 7 bases. The CDR3 runs 15 residues. For the CDR3, the DNA is TGTGCCAGCAGTTTATCAGGACTAGCGGGGAATGAGCAGTTCTTC. This codes for CASSLSGLAGNEQFF.

The genes are TRBV5-1 and TRBJ2-7; unclear D gene. Germline V gives CDR1 SGHRS, CDR2 YFSETQ. Trimming pared 2 bases from V and 2 bases from J, leaving 11 bases between. The CDR3 totals 14 residues. The chain's CDR3 is CASSFPGGTYEQYF. CDR3 DNA sequence: TGCGCCAGCAGCTTCCCTGGCGGAACCTACGAGCAGTACTTC. The complete variable domain, with remaining parts taken from reference TRBV5-1 and TRBJ2-7, reads KAGVTQTPRYLIKTRGQQVTLSCSPISGHRSVSWYQQTPGQGLQFLFEYFSETQRNKGNFPGRFSGRQFSNSRSEMNVSTLELGDSALYLCASSFPGGTYEQYFGPGTRLTVT.

This rearrangement joins TRBV4-3 to TRBJ2-5; 8 nucleotides agree with TRBD2. Germline values: CDR1 LGHNA, CDR2 YSLEER. V was pared by 0 bases and J by 2 bases, with 2 bases of the junction left unmatched. This CDR3 contains 15 residues. The CDR3 is CASSQEAGGQETQYF. The CDR3 DNA is TGCGCCAGCAGCCAAGAGGCGGGGGGACAAGAGACCCAGTACTTC.

The chain uses TRBV5-1 and TRBJ2-2; 8 positions match TRBD2. This CDR3 is 17 amino acids long. V lost 4 bases to trimming and J lost 4 bases; unmatched junction nucleotides: 12. CDR1 is SGHRS and CDR2 is YFSETQ in the germline V gene. The CDR3 spells CASSALTSVGSTGELFF. CDR3 in DNA: TGCGCCAGCAGCGCACTGACTAGCGTAGGAAGCACCGGGGAGCTGTTTTTT. The complete variable domain, with remaining parts taken from reference TRBV5-1 and TRBJ2-2, reads KAGVTQTPRYLIKTRGQQVTLSCSPISGHRSVSWYQQTPGQGLQFLFEYFSETQRNKGNFPGRFSGRQFSNSRSEMNVSTLELGDSALYLCASSALTSVGSTGELFFGEGSRLTVL.

This clonotype has a count of ten or more. This rearrangement joins TRBV20-1 to TRBJ1-5; no firm D call. This CDR3 is built from 16 residues. Germline assignment: CDR1 DFQATT and CDR2 SNEGSKA (reference sequence). V was cut by 3 bases and J by 0 bases, with 15 bases left in between. The DNA for the CDR3 is TGCAGTGCTAGTGAAATTACGACTGATAGCAATCAGCCCCAGCATTTT. Translation: CSASEITTDSNQPQHF.

The CDR3 reads CASSPRRGGIDYTF. The CDR3 nucleotides read TGTGCCAGTAGTCCTCGGAGAGGGGGAATTGACTACACCTTC. This chain connects TRBV19 to TRBJ1-2, with a tentative D call TRBD1 (6 bases). From germline, CDR1 is LNHDA and CDR2 SQIVND (reference sequence). Trimming removed 5 bases from V and 10 bases from J, with 20 bases in between. This CDR3 has 14 amino acids.

This clonotype appeared many times. The CDR3 region has the DNA TGTGCCAGCAGCGCCACTTGGGGGGAAGGTGAAGCTTTCTTT. The encoded protein is CASSATWGEGEAFF. The genes are TRBV2 and TRBJ1-1; tentative D call: TRBD1 (5 bases). CDR3 length equals 14 residues. Trimming removed 6 bases at V and 7 bases at J, with 18 bases between. CDR1 SNHLY and CDR2 FYNNEI come from the germline V gene.

This clonotype was seen at least ten times. The V gene is TRBV28, the J gene TRBJ2-3; 14 positions match TRBD2. V shed 7 bases and J 10 bases; nucleotides not matched to a gene: 13. Germline V CDR1 and CDR2: MDHEN, SYDVKM. CDR3 size: 16 residues. DNA for the CDR3: TGTGCCAGCAACTTGGGGGGGACTAGCGGGAGAAAATCGCAGTATTTT. Encoded protein: CASNLGGTSGRKSQYF.

This clonotype showed up many times. This chain joins TRBV6-2 or TRBV6-3 and TRBJ2-5; the match to TRBD2 covers 12 bases. The germline V gene has CDR1 MNHEY and CDR2 SVGEGT. Trimming removed 7 bases from V and 2 bases from J; junction bases left unmatched: 2. The CDR3 extends over 14 amino acids. The CDR3 sequence is CASNLAGGQETQYF. CDR3 bases: TGTGCCAGCAACCTAGCGGGAGGGCAAGAGACCCAGTACTTC.

The chain recombines TRBV20-1 with TRBJ1-6; D not certain. Germline V gene data show CDR1 as DFQATT and CDR2 as SNEGSKA (reference sequence). Trimming shortened V by 5 bases and J by 0 bases, and 11 bases separated the two germline ends. The CDR3 runs 15 residues. In DNA form, the CDR3 reads TGCAGTGCTCCCGAGGTTAGCTCCTATAATTCACCCCTCCACTTT. Protein: CSAPEVSSYNSPLHF.

As for this clonotype: A read error may explain this, as a much larger clone is one base away. The chain carries TRBV30 and TRBJ2-3; TRBD1 is a possible D gene (5 bases). V gave up 0 bases and J gave up 6 bases, with 13 bases separating them. The CDR3 loop spans 14 amino acids. The germline gives CDR1 GTSNPN, CDR2 SVGIG (reference sequence). CDR3 sequence: CAWSVGAQSDTQYF. CDR3 nucleotides: TGTGCCTGGAGTGTAGGGGCTCAGAGTGATACGCAGTATTTT. Based on the CDR3 plus reference TRBV30 and TRBJ2-3, the full variable domain is SQTIHQWPATLVQPVGSPLSLECTVEGTSNPNLYWYRQAAGRGLQLLFYSVGIGQISSEVPQNLSASRPQDRQFILSSKKLLLSDSGFYLCAWSVGAQSDTQYFGPGTRLTVL.

This chain uses TRBV5-6 with TRBJ2-5, with D uncertain. The CDR3 consists of 16 residues. V lost 0 bases and J lost 2, with 14 bases in between. Germline V gene sequence: CDR1 SGHDT, CDR2 YYEEEE. The CDR3 region has the DNA TGTGCCAGCAGCTTGGCCTGGCAGGAGATACAAGAGACCCAGTACTTC. Its protein product is CASSLAWQEIQETQYF. The full variable domain, completed using reference TRBV5-6 and TRBJ2-5, is DAGVTQSPTHLIKTRGQQVTLRCSPKSGHDTVSWYQQALGQGPQFIFQYYEEEERQRGNFPDRFSGHQFPNYSSELNVNALLLGDSALYLCASSLAWQEIQETQYFGPGTRLLVL.

This clonotype has ten or more counts. The chain recombines TRBV29-1 with TRBJ2-7; 7 bases align to TRBD1. The CDR3 extends over 13 amino acids. CDR1 is SQVTM, CDR2 ANQGSEA, per germline. V was clipped by 6 bases and J by 2 bases; unmatched bases: 7. CDR3 nucleotide sequence: TGCAGCGTATCCGGGACAGACACCTACGAGCAGTACTTC. Its translation: CSVSGTDTYEQYF.

On this clonotype itself: A much larger clone lies one base from this, so it may be a read error. The chain carries TRBV29-1 and TRBJ2-7; 8 bases match TRBD1. Germline V gene data show CDR1 as SQVTM and CDR2 as ANQGSEA. This CDR3 is 13 amino acids long. In DNA form, the CDR3 reads TGCAGCGCTAGGACAGGGTCCTCCTACGAGCGGTACTTC. It encodes CSARTGSSYERYF.

Remarks on this clonotype: With a much larger clone just one base away, this may be a read error. The chain is built from TRBV18 and TRBJ2-7; D is undetermined. The CDR3 runs to 13 residues. CDR1 is KGHSH and CDR2 is LQKENI in the germline V gene. As DNA, the CDR3 is TGTGCCAGCTCACCAAGTCGAGCCTACGAGCAGCACTTC. Translating it yields CASSPSRAYEQHF.

This clonotype occurred many times. V usage is TRBV11-2 and J usage is TRBJ2-1, with D tentatively TRBD2 (6 bases). Trimming left V 1 base short and J 10 bases short, with 14 bases between. Per the germline V gene, CDR1 is SGHAT and CDR2 is FQNNGV. The CDR3 runs to 14 residues. DNA for the CDR3: TGTGCCAGCAGCTTAGTTGGCGGGATTCGGGAGCAGTTCTTC. Translating gives CASSLVGGIREQFF.

This clonotype was seen ten or more times. J is TRBJ2-7 and V is TRBV6-1; D might be TRBD1 (6 bases). The length of the CDR3 is 18 residues. V lost 5 bases and J 2 bases, leaving 25 bases between the germline ends. Per germline, CDR1 MNHNS and CDR2 SASEGT. CDR3: CASSKKQPGAYFAYEQYF. The CDR3 coding sequence is TGTGCCAGCAGTAAAAAACAACCAGGGGCCTACTTTGCCTACGAGCAGTACTTC.

This clonotype was observed a handful of times. This chain joins TRBV3-1 and TRBJ2-3, with D unresolved. V dropped 1 base and J dropped 9 bases, with 8 bases sitting between them. The CDR3 runs 12 residues. Germline assignment: CDR1 LGHDT and CDR2 YNNKEL (reference sequence). The CDR3 nucleotides are TGTGCCAGCAGCCAAGGTTCTAGGACGCAGTATTTT. Protein product: CASSQGSRTQYF.

This clonotype was seen ten or more times. V and J are TRBV24-1 and TRBJ2-1; D possibly corresponds to TRBD1 (6 bases). This CDR3 spans 16 amino acids. The germline V gene encodes CDR1 KGHDR and CDR2 SFDVKD. V dropped 3 bases and J dropped 2 bases, with 13 bases sitting between them. The CDR3 DNA is TGTGCCACCAGTGATGGGGCGTCAGGGGCCTACAATGAGCAGTTCTTC. Protein product: CATSDGASGAYNEQFF.

This clonotype was counted many times. The CDR3, as DNA: TGTGCCAGCTCACCAGAGGTGGACAGATACTACACCTTC. Protein product: CASSPEVDRYYTF. V and J are TRBV18 and TRBJ1-2; a weak D match, TRBD1 (6 bases). The CDR3 consists of 13 residues. The V gene's germline CDR1 is KGHSH and CDR2 LQKENI. The germline V and J ends were trimmed by 2 bases and 10 bases, with 14 bases remaining between them.

This clonotype was observed at least ten times. DNA of the CDR3: TGTGCCAGCAGTGAAGCGCTGGGGGGGCGGTATGGCTACACCTTC. This encodes CASSEALGGRYGYTF. This chain links TRBV6-1 with TRBJ1-2; the D gene is possibly TRBD1 (6 bases). Trimming cost V 0 bases and J 5 bases, with 13 bases left between them. Germline V gene sequence: CDR1 MNHNS, CDR2 SASEGT. This CDR3 comprises 15 residues.

The J gene is TRBJ2-5, the V gene TRBV7-9; 9 positions match TRBD2. The CDR3 sequence is 17 residues long. Germline-derived CDR1 and CDR2 are SEHNR and FQNEAQ (reference sequence). The V and J ends lost 3 bases and 1 base, in that order; junction bases with no gene match: 9. The CDR3 DNA reads TGTGCCAGCAGCTTGGTTAGAGCGGGAGGTTTCCAAGAGACCCAGTACTTC. Amino acid sequence: CASSLVRAGGFQETQYF.

This clonotype has just a few counts. This chain links TRBV27 with TRBJ2-2; D might be TRBD1 or TRBD2, each matching 5 bases. Germline CDR1 MNHEY, CDR2 SMNVEV (reference sequence). With 3 bases removed from V and 7 bases from J, the gap between germline ends came to 9 bases. The CDR3 loop spans 13 amino acids. CDR3 DNA: TGTGCCAGCAGTTTCTATGGGGGCGGGGAGCTGTTTTTT. Encoded protein: CASSFYGGGELFF.

This clonotype was found a few times. V and J are TRBV3-1 and TRBJ1-2; TRBD1 might be the D (5 bases). The CDR3 consists of 14 residues. The V end was cut by 4 bases, the J end by 4 bases, with 13 bases between. From germline, CDR1 is LGHDT and CDR2 YNNKEL (reference sequence). CDR3 residues: CASSPRTGLYGYTF. The CDR3 nucleotides are TGTGCCAGCAGCCCGAGGACGGGACTCTATGGCTACACCTTC.

This clonotype was seen ten or more times. The chain couples TRBV3-1 to TRBJ1-3; no definite D call. Germline V CDR1 and CDR2: LGHDT, YNNKEL (reference sequence). This CDR3 has 15 amino acids. V lost 5 bases and J 0 bases, leaving 11 bases between the germline ends. The DNA for the CDR3 is TGTGCCAGCAGCGGGTCTTCCCGCTCTGGAAACACCATATATTTT. Translated: CASSGSSRSGNTIYF.

The J gene is TRBJ2-1, the V gene TRBV7-2; D is tentatively TRBD1 or TRBD2 (5 bases each). The V gene's germline CDR1 is SGHTA and CDR2 FQGNSA. Trimming removed 2 bases from V and 8 bases from J, with 19 bases in between. The CDR3 spans 16 residues. CDR3 bases: TGTGCCAGCAGCTTATCCCCTCTAGGAATGGGGGATGAGCAGTTCTTC. It translates to CASSLSPLGMGDEQFF.

In its sample, this clonotype was seen many times. The chain is built from TRBV7-2 and TRBJ2-7, with D possibly matching TRBD2 (6 bases). V was clipped by 5 bases and J by 0 bases, with 11 bases between them. The germline V gene encodes CDR1 SGHTA and CDR2 FQGNSA. The CDR3 contains 14 residues. CDR3 nucleotides: TGTGCCAGCAGCAACCGGGACTCCTCCTACGAGCAGTACTTC. It translates to CASSNRDSSYEQYF.

This chain joins TRBV7-3 and TRBJ2-2, with unresolved D. This CDR3 is 14 amino acids long. V was shortened by 5 bases and J by 6 bases, with 13 bases between the two germline ends. Germline lookup yields CDR1 SGHTA and CDR2 FQGTGA. The CDR3 DNA is TGTGCCAGCAGCACGACGGCCACGTCCGGGGAGCTGTTTTTT. Translation gives CASSTTATSGELFF.

There are many counts of this clonotype. The chain has TRBV28 and TRBJ1-2, with TRBD1 matching 8 bases. Germline V gene sequence: CDR1 MDHEN, CDR2 SYDVKM. The CDR3 totals 13 residues. J was trimmed by 7 bases and V by 5 bases; bases with no gene match: 6. The CDR3 sequence is CASSDGQGPGYTF. The CDR3 DNA is TGTGCCAGCAGTGACGGACAGGGCCCTGGCTACACCTTC.

This clonotype was observed a handful of times. The chain is built from TRBV7-9 and TRBJ2-6; possible D gene TRBD2, 5 bases. Per germline, CDR1 SEHNR and CDR2 FQNEAQ (reference sequence). Between the trimmed V and J ends, which lost 2 bases and 0 bases, there was a span of 11 bases. CDR3 length: 17 residues. This chain's CDR3 is CASSLLALSSGANVLTF. In DNA form, the CDR3 reads TGTGCCAGCAGCTTACTAGCATTGAGCTCTGGGGCCAACGTCCTGACTTTC. Drawing the rest from reference TRBV7-9 and TRBJ2-6, the complete variable domain is DTGVSQNPRHKITKRGQNVTFRCDPISEHNRLYWYRQTLGQGPEFLTYFQNEAQLEKSRLLSDRFSAERPKGSFSTLEIQRTEQGDSAMYLCASSLLALSSGANVLTFGAGSRLTVL.

This clonotype was seen ten or more times. The chain carries TRBV20-1 and TRBJ1-1; TRBD1 might be the D (5 bases). Germline CDR1 DFQATT, CDR2 SNEGSKA (reference sequence). This CDR3 has 16 amino acids. Trimming took off 7 bases at V and 1 base at J, with 22 bases between the two ends. DNA for the CDR3: TGCAGTGGCTCCTCAGGGACCACCGGGACGAACACTGAAGCTTTCTTT. Translated, it gives CSGSSGTTGTNTEAFF.

A remark on this clonotype: Relative to the germline gene, one junction end is altered; a read error may explain this. This sequence joins TRBV28 and TRBJ1-6; perhaps TRBD1 as D (6 bases). Germline V gene lookup returns CDR1 MDHEN and CDR2 SYDVKM. There are 15 residues in the CDR3. CDR3 DNA sequence: TGTGCCAGCAGTTTAGCCGTCAGGGGATATTCACCCCCCCACTTT. This translates into CASSLAVRGYSPPHF.